These 16 T cell receptor beta chains originate from one sample sequenced in a study of cytomegalovirus exposure and HLA in healthy donors. Use of 60 Vbeta and 13 Jbeta primers characterized the PCR. Some clones are missing from TCRdb's copy, which holds only in-frame ones; the method was immunoSEQ multiplex PCR. There are 120,000 to 150,000 clones in the sample; 75% occur only once, and 3.3% lies in the top ten. The sequencing input was PBMCs. All receptors derive from a middle-aged man in good health and CMV-seronegative.

The CDR3 is CASRYKALQGEKLFF. CDR3 nucleotide sequence: TGTGCCAGCAGGTATAAAGCCCTGCAGGGTGAAAAACTGTTTTTT. J is TRBJ1-4 and V is TRBV27, with a weak D call TRBD1 (5 bases). This CDR3 comprises 15 residues. V was clipped by 6 bases and J by 7 bases, with 18 bases between them. Germline V gene lookup returns CDR1 MNHEY and CDR2 SMNVEV (reference sequence).

The chain joins TRBV29-1 to TRBJ1-5, with 10 bases lining up with TRBD1. Germline-derived CDR1 and CDR2 are SQVTM and ANQGSEA. The CDR3 totals 13 residues. The junction had 5 bases not matched to a gene; V was cut back by 6 bases and J by 6 bases. In nucleotides, the CDR3 is TGCAGCGTGCCGGGACAGGGGAGTCAGCCCCAGCATTTT. It codes for CSVPGQGSQPQHF. Full variable domain (missing parts from reference TRBV29-1 and TRBJ1-5): SAVISQKPSRDICQRGTSLTIQCQVDSQVTMMFWYRQQPGQSLTLIATANQGSEATYESGFVIDKFPISRPNLTFSTLTVSNMSPEDSSIYLCSVPGQGSQPQHFGDGTRLSIL.

The J gene is TRBJ2-7, the V gene TRBV19; possibly TRBD1 for D (6 bases). This CDR3 spans 13 amino acids. The germline V gene has CDR1 LNHDA and CDR2 SQIVND (reference sequence). Trimming took 2 bases from V and 3 from J, leaving 8 bases between them. The CDR3 sequence: CASSITGNYEQYF. The DNA of the CDR3 is TGTGCCAGTAGTATAACAGGGAACTACGAGCAGTACTTC.

This clone showed up just once. Other DNA sequences in the same sample also yield this CDR3. The rearrangement links TRBV5-1 to TRBJ2-7; 8 nucleotides line up with TRBD2. The V segment lost 5 bases and the J segment 5 bases; nucleotides outside the gene matches: 15. The CDR3 has 16 amino acids. In germline, CDR1 is SGHRS, CDR2 YFSETQ. In DNA, the CDR3 is TGCGCCAGCAGAGAGTTGAGCGGGGGTTACAGGGACGAGCAGTACTTC. Translating it yields CASRELSGGYRDEQYF.

This sequence joins TRBV2 and TRBJ2-1; 10 bases are shared with TRBD1. CDR3 length: 17 residues. Trimming removed 6 bases from V and 0 bases from J; junction bases left unmatched: 8. CDR1 and CDR2 (germline): SNHLY, FYNNEI. The CDR3 region has the DNA TGTGCCAGCAGAACCAGGACAGGGGGAATCTCCTACAATGAGCAGTTCTTC. It encodes CASRTRTGGISYNEQFF.

This chain joins TRBV10-3 and TRBJ1-1; TRBD1 is a possible D gene (6 bases). The CDR3 is made up of 13 amino acids. Germline V CDR1 and CDR2: ENHRY, SYGVKD. With 6 bases removed from V and 2 bases from J, the gap between germline ends came to 10 bases. The CDR3 is CAISRTENTEAFF. CDR3 in DNA: TGTGCCATCAGCAGGACAGAAAACACTGAAGCTTTCTTT.

This chain links TRBV18 with TRBJ2-7; 9 bases are a match to TRBD2. The CDR3 totals 17 residues. The V gene's germline CDR1 is KGHSH and CDR2 LQKENI. V was clipped by 0 bases and J by 2 bases; unmatched bases: 8. DNA of the CDR3: TGTGCCAGCTCACCACCGGTTTCTAGCGGGGACCCCTACGAGCAGTACTTC. It codes for CASSPPVSSGDPYEQYF. Full variable domain (outside the CDR3, taken from reference TRBV18 and TRBJ2-7): NAGVMQNPRHLVRRRGQEARLRCSPMKGHSHVYWYRQLPEEGLKFMVYLQKENIIDESGMPKERFSAEFPKEGPSILRIQQVVRGDSAAYFCASSPPVSSGDPYEQYFGPGTRLTVT.

Only a few counts were recorded for this clone. V and J are TRBV6-5 and TRBJ1-4; 11 bases agree with TRBD1. With 2 bases clipped from V and 8 bases from J, the junction kept 1 base outside the gene matches. CDR3 size: 14 residues. From germline, CDR1 is MNHEY and CDR2 SVGAGI. The CDR3 spells CASSYGTGGEKLFF. The CDR3 coding sequence is TGTGCCAGCAGTTACGGGACAGGGGGAGAAAAACTGTTTTTT.

The chain combines TRBV15 with TRBJ2-7; TRBD2 agrees at 12 bases. Losses at the gene ends were 4 bases for V and 0 bases for J; bases not matched to a gene: 16. The CDR3 is 20 amino acids. Germline V gene sequence: CDR1 LNHNV, CDR2 YYDKDF (reference sequence). The DNA for the CDR3 is TGTGCCACCAGCAAAGGCCCACTACTAGCGGGGGGCGTAAGCTCCTACGAGCAGTACTTC. Its protein product is CATSKGPLLAGGVSSYEQYF.

The rearrangement uses TRBV12-5 and TRBJ2-5; perhaps TRBD1 as D (6 bases). Per germline, CDR1 LGHNT and CDR2 FRNRAP. This CDR3 contains 13 residues. V dropped 6 bases and J dropped 3 bases, with 11 bases sitting between them. CDR3 DNA sequence: TGTGCTAGTGGGCAGGGGCGGGAAGAGACCCAGTACTTC. Protein sequence: CASGQGREETQYF.

V gene TRBV18 combines with J gene TRBJ2-3; D might be TRBD2 (5 bases). The germline V gene has CDR1 KGHSH and CDR2 LQKENI. The CDR3 is 16 amino acids. V lost 3 bases to trimming and J lost 0 bases, with 13 bases between them. The CDR3 loop is CASSPFRGSSTDTQYF. As DNA, the CDR3 is TGTGCCAGCTCACCCTTTCGGGGTTCCAGCACAGATACGCAGTATTTT.

This clone is a singleton in its sample. This rearrangement joins TRBV2 to TRBJ1-5; D call uncertain. This CDR3 is built from 17 residues. Germline V gene lookup returns CDR1 SNHLY and CDR2 FYNNEI. The V and J ends lost 2 bases and 0 bases respectively, with 14 bases between them. In nucleotides, the CDR3 is TGTGCCAGCAGTGAATACAGCTCAGACTATAGCAATCAGCCCCAGCATTTT. This encodes CASSEYSSDYSNQPQHF.

The gene calls are TRBV6-5 and TRBJ1-6; no clear D gene. Germline V gene sequence: CDR1 MNHEY, CDR2 SVGAGI. Trimming removed 7 bases from V and 9 bases from J, with 10 bases in between. The CDR3 is 12 residues long. CDR3 sequence: CASTSWPSPLHF. CDR3 coding DNA: TGTGCCAGCACCTCCTGGCCTTCACCCCTCCACTTT.

The rearrangement uses TRBV6-5 and TRBJ1-4; 8 positions agree with TRBD1. The CDR3 totals 16 residues. Looked up from germline, CDR1 is MNHEY and CDR2 is SVGAGI. The ends lost 2 bases at V and 8 bases at J; junction bases unmatched: 10. This chain's CDR3 is CASSYVKTGEGEKLFF. The CDR3 nucleotides are TGTGCCAGCAGTTACGTAAAGACAGGGGAAGGCGAAAAACTGTTTTTT.

CDR3 residues: CASSLGTLIYEQYF. As DNA, the CDR3 is TGTGCCAGCAGCTTAGGCACCCTAATCTACGAGCAGTACTTC. The V call is TRBV11-2, the J call TRBJ2-7; D uncertain. The CDR3 loop spans 14 amino acids. The V gene lost 1 base and the J gene lost 3 bases, with 10 bases spanning the gap. CDR1 and CDR2 (germline): SGHAT, FQNNGV.

The chain links TRBV5-8 to TRBJ1-5; D call uncertain. The CDR3 is 13 residues long. Trimming cost V 2 bases and J 3 bases, with 6 bases left between them. Germline V gene lookup returns CDR1 SGHTS and CDR2 YDEGEE. The CDR3 protein is CASSFGLNQPQHF. CDR3 DNA: TGTGCCAGCAGCTTTGGACTCAATCAGCCCCAGCATTTT. The full variable domain, completed using reference TRBV5-8 and TRBJ1-5, is EAGVTQSPTHLIKTRGQQATLRCSPISGHTSVYWYQQALGLGLQFLLWYDEGEERNRGNFPPRFSGRQFPNYSSELNVNALELEDSALYLCASSFGLNQPQHFGDGTRLSIL.